This T cell receptor (beta chain) was recovered during a study of CD8 T cells in ankylosing spondylitis. Generation of TCR beta libraries employed quantitative 5'-RACE incorporating molecular barcodes. TCRdb processed the 5' RACE reads anew with MiXCR; each CDR3 protein has one entry. This repertoire shows nearly 350,000 distinct CDR3 sequences, 14% to 15% found once; its top ten account for roughly 1.1%. Overall study results and limits: Disease-linked clones proved CD8+ and comparatively uncommon in peripheral blood. A TCR beta motif of several highly homologous variants appeared characteristic of ankylosing spondylitis blood. Past studies reported some motif variants in reactive arthritis synovial fluid and blood.

This clonotype was found a few times. Its target is unknown. CDR3 length: 15 residues. Looked up from germline, CDR1 is MNHEY and CDR2 is SVGAGI. The V and J ends lost 0 bases and 9 bases respectively, with 12 bases between them. J is TRBJ1-6 and V is TRBV6-5; a weak D match, TRBD1 (5 bases). This TCR was recovered from a male donor with ankylosing spondylitis or in good health (not recorded which). Sequencing used blood, either unsorted or a sorted T cell fraction (not recorded which). DNA of the CDR3: TGTGCCAGCAGTTACTCGGGGGGGTCGGGTTCACCCCTCCACTTT. Its translation: CASSYSGGSGSPLHF.